This T cell receptor beta chain was sequenced for a study of T-cell reconstitution after alpha-beta-depleted transplantation in children (dated by TCRdb to about 2016). At the level of the whole study: Using TCR repertoire profiling, the study followed T-cell immune reconstitution in a quantitative way in children after TCRalphabeta/CD19-depleted allogeneic hematopoietic cell transplantation.

The library was built by means of PCR. The sequencer was an Illumina HiSeq 2500. TCR library preparation used molecular barcoding, with unique molecular identifiers applied to normalize quantification of the TCRbeta repertoire. Through fastp at Q25 and MiXCR, TCRdb rebuilt clones from the public reads, retaining in-frame beta chains. Rows with a matching CDR3 protein are joined into one entry that keeps the most common DNA and genes. The sample table shows 250,000 to 350,000 distinct CDR3 sequences, and about a tenth are seen once. Of the sample, roughly a tenth is held by the ten largest clones. CDR3 length: 14 amino acids, cysteine to phenylalanine. Left in the record is the CDR3 DNA by itself, 42 bases read in frame from the first base. As encoded in the germline V gene (reference sequence), CDR1 is SEHNR while CDR2 is FQNEAQ. Relative to germline, V is 10 bases shorter and J is 6 bases shorter, with 19 bases between their ends.

Remarks on this clonotype: Its antigen specificity is not known. Base qualities were left out, and no much larger clone turns up one base away.

In this chain, TRBV7-9 is recombined with TRBJ2-1; the D gene is perhaps TRBD1, on 5 matching bases. The sample here was PBMCs from the stem cell graft donor, taken from the stem cell graft. This receptor was identified in a human donor who donated a stem cell graft to a child with SCID. CDR3 sequence: CAMGPGRLCNEQFF. The DNA reads TGTGCCATGGGCCCAGGGCGCCTCTGCAATGAGCAGTTCTTC.